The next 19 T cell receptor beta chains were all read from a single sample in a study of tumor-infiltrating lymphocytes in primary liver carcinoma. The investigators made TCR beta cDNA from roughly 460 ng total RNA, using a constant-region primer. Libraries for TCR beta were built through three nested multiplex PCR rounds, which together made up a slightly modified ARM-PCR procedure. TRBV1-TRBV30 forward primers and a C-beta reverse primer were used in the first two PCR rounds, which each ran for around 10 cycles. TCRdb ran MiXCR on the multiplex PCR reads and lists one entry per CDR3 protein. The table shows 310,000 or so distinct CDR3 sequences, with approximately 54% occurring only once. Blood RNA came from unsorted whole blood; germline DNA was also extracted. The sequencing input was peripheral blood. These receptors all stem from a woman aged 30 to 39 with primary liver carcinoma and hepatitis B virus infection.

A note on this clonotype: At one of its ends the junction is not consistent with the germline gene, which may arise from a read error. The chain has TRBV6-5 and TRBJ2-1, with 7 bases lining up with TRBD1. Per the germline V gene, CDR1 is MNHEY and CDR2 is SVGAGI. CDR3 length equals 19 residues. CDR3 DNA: TGTGTCAGCAGTTACTCGAGTCTTGGACAGGCGGTCGGTTACAATGAGCAGTTCTTC. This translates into CVSSYSSLGQAVGYNEQFF.

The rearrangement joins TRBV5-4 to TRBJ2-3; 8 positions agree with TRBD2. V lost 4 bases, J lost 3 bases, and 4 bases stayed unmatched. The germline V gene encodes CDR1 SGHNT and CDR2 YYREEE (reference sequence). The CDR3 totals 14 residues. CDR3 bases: TGTGCCAGCAGCCCCGGGAGGGAAACAGATACGCAGTATTTT. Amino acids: CASSPGRETDTQYF.

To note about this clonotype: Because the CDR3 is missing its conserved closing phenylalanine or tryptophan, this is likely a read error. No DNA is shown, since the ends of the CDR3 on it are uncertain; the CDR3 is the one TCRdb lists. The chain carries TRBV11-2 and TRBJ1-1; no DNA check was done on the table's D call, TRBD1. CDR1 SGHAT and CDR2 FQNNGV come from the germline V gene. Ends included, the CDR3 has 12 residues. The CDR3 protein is CASSLHLDRTFT.

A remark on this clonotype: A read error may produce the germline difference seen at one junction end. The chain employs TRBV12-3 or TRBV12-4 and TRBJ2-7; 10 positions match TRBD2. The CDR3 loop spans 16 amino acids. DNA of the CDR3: TGTGCCAGCAGTTTCCCCCGGACTAGCGGTTCCTACGAGCGGTACTTC. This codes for CASSFPRTSGSYERYF.

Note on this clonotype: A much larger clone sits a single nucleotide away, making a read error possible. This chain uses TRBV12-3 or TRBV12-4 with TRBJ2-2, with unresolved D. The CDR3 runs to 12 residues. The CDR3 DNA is TGTGGCAGCAGTACCCGGGCCGGGGAGCTGTTTTTT. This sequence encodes CGSSTRAGELFF.

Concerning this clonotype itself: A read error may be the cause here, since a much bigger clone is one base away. CDR3 nucleotides: TGCGCCAGCAGTGACCCACATACGCAGTATTTT. Its translation: CASSDPHTQYF. The rearrangement joins TRBV10-2 to TRBJ2-3; D is ambiguous. V gave up 3 bases and J gave up 7 bases, with 5 bases separating them. Germline loops: CDR1 WSHSY, CDR2 SAAADI. This CDR3 contains 11 residues.

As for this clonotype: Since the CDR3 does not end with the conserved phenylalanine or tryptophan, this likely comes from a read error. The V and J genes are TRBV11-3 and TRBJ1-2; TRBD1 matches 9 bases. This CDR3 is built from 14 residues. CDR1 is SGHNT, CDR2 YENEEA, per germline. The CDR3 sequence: CASSSGQGNYGYTL. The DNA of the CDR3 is TGTGCTAGCAGCTCTGGACAGGGGAACTATGGCTACACCTTA.

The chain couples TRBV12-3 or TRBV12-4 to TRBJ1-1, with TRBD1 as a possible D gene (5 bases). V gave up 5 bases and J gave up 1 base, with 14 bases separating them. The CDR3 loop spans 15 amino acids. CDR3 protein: CASSHRDGRNTEAFF. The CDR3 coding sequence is TGTGCCAGCAGTCACCGGGACGGGAGGAACACTGAAGCTTTCTTT.

The CDR3 region has the DNA TGTGCCAGCAGCCCCCAATCTAACGGACGTATCGGGGAGCTGTTTTTT. It yields the protein CASSPQSNGRIGELFF. The chain combines TRBV4-2 with TRBJ2-2, with D unclear. The CDR3 is 16 residues long. V was pared by 4 bases and J by 7 bases, with 19 bases between. Per the germline V gene, CDR1 is LGHNA and CDR2 is YNFKEQ.

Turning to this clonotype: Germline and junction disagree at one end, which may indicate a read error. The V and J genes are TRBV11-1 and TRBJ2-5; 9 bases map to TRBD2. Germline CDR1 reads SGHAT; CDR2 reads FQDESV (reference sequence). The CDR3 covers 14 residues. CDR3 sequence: CSSNPLAGSETQYF. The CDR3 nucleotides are TGTTCCAGCAACCCCCTAGCGGGAAGCGAGACCCAGTACTTC.

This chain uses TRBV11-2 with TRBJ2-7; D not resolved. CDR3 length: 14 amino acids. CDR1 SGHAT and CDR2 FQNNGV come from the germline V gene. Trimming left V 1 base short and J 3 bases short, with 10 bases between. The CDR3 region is CASSLVVQLYEQYF. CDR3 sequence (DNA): TGTGCCAGCAGCTTAGTTGTGCAGCTCTACGAGCAGTACTTC.

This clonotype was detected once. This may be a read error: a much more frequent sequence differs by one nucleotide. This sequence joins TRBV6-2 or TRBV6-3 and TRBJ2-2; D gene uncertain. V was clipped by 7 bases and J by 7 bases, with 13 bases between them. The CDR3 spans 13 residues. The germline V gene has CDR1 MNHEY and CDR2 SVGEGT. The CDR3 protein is CASTRVRGGELFF. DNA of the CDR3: TGTGCCAGCACTAGGGTTCGTGGCGGGGAGCTGTTTTTT.

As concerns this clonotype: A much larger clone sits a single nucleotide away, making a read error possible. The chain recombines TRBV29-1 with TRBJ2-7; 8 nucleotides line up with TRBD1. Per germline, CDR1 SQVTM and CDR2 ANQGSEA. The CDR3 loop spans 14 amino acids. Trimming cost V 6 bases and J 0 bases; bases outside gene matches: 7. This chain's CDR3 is CSVMDRATSYEQYF. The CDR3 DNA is TGCAGCGTCATGGACAGGGCCACCTCCTACGAGCAGTACTTC.

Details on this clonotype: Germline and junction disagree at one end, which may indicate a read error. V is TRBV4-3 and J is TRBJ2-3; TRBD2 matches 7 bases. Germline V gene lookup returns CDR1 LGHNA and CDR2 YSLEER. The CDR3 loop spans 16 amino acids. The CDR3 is CASSQEGRERTDAQYF. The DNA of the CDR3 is TGCGCCAGCAGCCAAGAGGGGAGGGAAAGAACAGATGCGCAGTATTTT.

The CDR3 sequence is CASSLFGQGTNTEAFF. The DNA of the CDR3 is TGTGCCAGCAGCCTATTCGGCCAGGGGACGAACACTGAAGCTTTCTTT. V is TRBV13 and J is TRBJ1-1, with D maybe TRBD1 (6 bases). This CDR3 spans 16 amino acids. The germline V gene encodes CDR1 PRHDT and CDR2 FYEKMQ (reference sequence). The ends were cut back, 5 bases at V and 1 base at J, with 17 bases in the middle.

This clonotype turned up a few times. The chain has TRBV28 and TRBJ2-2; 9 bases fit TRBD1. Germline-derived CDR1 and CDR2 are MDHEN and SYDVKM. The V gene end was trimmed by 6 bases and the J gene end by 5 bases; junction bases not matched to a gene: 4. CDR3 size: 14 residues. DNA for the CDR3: TGTGCCAGCAGGGGACAGGGTAGGACCGGGGAGCTGTTTTTT. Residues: CASRGQGRTGELFF. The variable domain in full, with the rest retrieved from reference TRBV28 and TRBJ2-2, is DVKVTQSSRYLVKRTGEKVFLECVQDMDHENMFWYRQDPGLGLRLIYFSYDVKMKEKGDIPEGYSVSREKKERFSLILESASTNQTSMYLCASRGQGRTGELFFGEGSRLTVL.

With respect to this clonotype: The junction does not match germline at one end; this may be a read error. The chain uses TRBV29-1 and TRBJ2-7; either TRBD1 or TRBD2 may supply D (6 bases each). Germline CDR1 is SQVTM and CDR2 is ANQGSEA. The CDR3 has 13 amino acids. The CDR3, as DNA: TGCAGTGTCACAGGGAGGACCTCCCACGAGCAGTATTTC. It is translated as CSVTGRTSHEQYF.

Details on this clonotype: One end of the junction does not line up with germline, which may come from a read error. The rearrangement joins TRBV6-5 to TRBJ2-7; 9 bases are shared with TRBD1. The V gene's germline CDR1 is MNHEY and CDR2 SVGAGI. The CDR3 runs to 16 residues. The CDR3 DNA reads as TGTGCCAGCAGTTACTCCTGGGGACAGGGTGGTTACGAGCAGTGCTTC. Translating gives CASSYSWGQGGYEQCF.

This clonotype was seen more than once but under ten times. The CDR3 nucleotides read TGTGCCAGCAGTGCGCAGACCGCCGGGATGAACACTGAAGCTTTCTTT. Encoded protein: CASSAQTAGMNTEAFF. The chain uses TRBV12-3 or TRBV12-4 and TRBJ1-1; D gene ambiguous. V lost 5 bases, J lost 0 bases, and 16 bases lay in between. The CDR3 runs 16 residues.